The 20 T cell receptor beta chains in this list originate from one sample, sequenced in a study of identifying expanded T cells in peripheral blood. The assay was immunoSEQ multiplex PCR, and TCRdb's table has in-frame clones only and misses some. This sample has nearly 60,000 clones; roughly 89% occur once, and the top ten carry about 3.8%. Sequenced material: blood. The source is a person aged 18 to 75 in good health.

The CDR3 here is CASSPLGGGDTEAFF. In DNA form, the CDR3 reads TGTGCCAGCAGCCCCCTAGGGGGTGGCGACACTGAAGCTTTCTTT. V is TRBV27 and J is TRBJ1-1, with a tentative D call TRBD1 (6 bases). V shed 6 bases and J shed 3 bases, with 17 bases lying between them. Looked up from germline, CDR1 is MNHEY and CDR2 is SMNVEV (reference sequence). CDR3 length: 15 residues.

The J gene is TRBJ1-6, the V gene TRBV30; no clear D gene. Trimming stripped 1 base from V and 13 bases from J, with 11 bases between. The CDR3 runs to 12 residues. The germline V gene has CDR1 GTSNPN and CDR2 SVGIG (reference sequence). CDR3 coding DNA: TGTGCCTGGAGTGACCATATTCCCCCCCTCCACTTT. It specifies CAWSDHIPPLHF.

This clone appeared a single time. The gene calls are TRBV18 and TRBJ1-2; D is perhaps TRBD1 (6 bases). This CDR3 is 15 amino acids long. The V gene's germline CDR1 is KGHSH and CDR2 LQKENI. Between the trimmed V and J ends, which lost 0 bases and 5 bases, there was a span of 13 bases. The CDR3 sequence is CASSPPTGQVYGYTF. CDR3 coding DNA: TGTGCCAGCTCACCACCGACAGGCCAGGTATATGGCTACACCTTC.

The gene calls are TRBV5-6 and TRBJ2-1; 7 positions match TRBD2. The ends lost 4 bases at V and 4 bases at J; junction bases unmatched: 14. The CDR3 extends over 17 amino acids. Germline-derived CDR1 and CDR2 are SGHDT and YYEEEE. The CDR3 loop is CASSQQGREGLYNEQFF. CDR3 in DNA: TGTGCCAGCAGCCAACAAGGGAGGGAGGGCCTGTACAATGAGCAGTTCTTC.

This sequence joins TRBV28 and TRBJ2-7; a weak D match, TRBD1 (5 bases). V was cut by 2 bases and J by 6 bases, with 14 bases left in between. This CDR3 contains 14 residues. Germline V CDR1 and CDR2: MDHEN, SYDVKM. The CDR3 spells CASSLTMLQGEQYF. CDR3 DNA: TGTGCCAGCAGTTTAACAATGCTTCAGGGCGAGCAGTACTTC. Together with reference TRBV28 and TRBJ2-7, the CDR3 gives the full variable domain: DVKVTQSSRYLVKRTGEKVFLECVQDMDHENMFWYRQDPGLGLRLIYFSYDVKMKEKGDIPEGYSVSREKKERFSLILESASTNQTSMYLCASSLTMLQGEQYFGPGTRLTVT.

The chain carries TRBV7-2 and TRBJ2-1; no firm D call. This CDR3 region has 13 residues. Germline loops: CDR1 SGHTA, CDR2 FQGNSA. V was clipped by 5 bases and J by 9 bases, with 14 bases between them. For the CDR3, the DNA is TGTGCCAGCAGCAACGAGAAAGGCGGTGAGCAGTTCTTC. Protein sequence: CASSNEKGGEQFF.

The V call is TRBV10-1, the J call TRBJ2-7; the D is unclear. CDR1 and CDR2 from the germline V gene are WNHNN and SYGVQD (reference sequence). This CDR3 region has 15 residues. V lost 7 bases, J lost 4 bases, and 20 bases lay in between. CDR3 sequence (DNA): TGCGCCAGCAACTCGGACGCAATTGTCGTTTACGAGCAGTACTTC. It yields the protein CASNSDAIVVYEQYF.

This clone was recorded only once. Written as DNA, the CDR3 is TGTGCCAGTAGTATTGGTGGGGCGTACACCGGGGAGCTGTTTTTT. This translates into CASSIGGAYTGELFF. The chain uses TRBV19 and TRBJ2-2, with D maybe TRBD1 (5 bases). Germline CDR1 LNHDA, CDR2 SQIVND (reference sequence). This CDR3 has 15 residues. V gave up 3 bases and J gave up 3 bases, with 11 bases separating them.

The chain uses TRBV9 and TRBJ2-1; 9 bases match TRBD2. Germline CDR1 and CDR2: SGDLS and YYNGEE. The V and J ends lost 2 bases and 2 bases, in that order; junction bases with no gene match: 2. The CDR3 has 15 amino acids. The CDR3 DNA reads TGTGCCAGCAGCGTGGAGCGGGGGGCCTACAATGAGCAGTTCTTC. Translation gives CASSVERGAYNEQFF.

The genes are TRBV28 and TRBJ1-3; D is undetermined. In germline, CDR1 is MDHEN, CDR2 SYDVKM. V dropped 6 bases and J dropped 0 bases, with 18 bases sitting between them. The CDR3 spans 17 residues. DNA for the CDR3: TGTGCCAGCAGCACCATGAGGAATTACGGCTCTGGAAACACCATATATTTT. Its translation: CASSTMRNYGSGNTIYF.

The rearrangement joins TRBV19 to TRBJ2-1; TRBD1 agrees at 7 bases. The CDR3 has 13 residues. Germline CDR1 and CDR2: LNHDA and SQIVND (reference sequence). The V segment lost 5 bases and the J segment 6 bases; nucleotides outside the gene matches: 4. The CDR3 loop reads CASSPRDSNEQFF. CDR3 bases: TGTGCCAGTAGTCCCCGGGACAGCAATGAGCAGTTCTTC.

This chain uses TRBV5-4 with TRBJ2-2; D remains ambiguous. The CDR3 is 17 amino acids. V shed 4 bases and J shed 1 base, with 17 bases lying between them. The germline V gene encodes CDR1 SGHNT and CDR2 YYREEE (reference sequence). Here the CDR3 reads CASSPPLGPRNTGELFF. The CDR3 DNA reads TGTGCCAGCAGCCCCCCCTTGGGCCCACGGAACACCGGGGAGCTGTTTTTT.

V and J are TRBV28 and TRBJ2-7; D may match TRBD1 or TRBD2 (5 bases each). The V end was cut by 5 bases, the J end by 6 bases, with 17 bases between. The V gene's germline CDR1 is MDHEN and CDR2 SYDVKM. The CDR3 is made up of 14 amino acids. For the CDR3, the DNA is TGTGCCAGCAGTGCCCCGGGACGGGGCCTCGAGCAGTACTTC. As protein: CASSAPGRGLEQYF.

This sequence joins TRBV7-2 and TRBJ1-2; TRBD1 is a possible D gene (5 bases). The CDR3 is 15 amino acids. Deletions cut 4 bases from V and 2 bases from J, with 14 bases between. Per germline, CDR1 SGHTA and CDR2 FQGNSA. CDR3 residues: CASSYSGRTNYGYTF. CDR3 nucleotides: TGTGCCAGCAGCTATAGCGGACGGACAAACTATGGCTACACCTTC.

The sample holds a few counts of this clone. The chain joins TRBV29-1 to TRBJ2-1; 9 positions agree with TRBD1. CDR1 and CDR2 (germline): SQVTM, ANQGSEA. V gave up 4 bases and J gave up 1 base; unmatched junction bases: 2. CDR3 size: 14 residues. The CDR3 reads CSVGGTGSYNEQFF. CDR3 DNA: TGCAGCGTTGGTGGGACAGGGTCCTACAATGAGCAGTTCTTC.

This clone was recorded only once. The chain recombines TRBV7-7 with TRBJ2-5, with TRBD2 matching over 13 bases. J was trimmed by 5 bases and V by 1 base; bases with no gene match: 1. Germline assignment: CDR1 SSHAT and CDR2 FNYEAQ (reference sequence). The CDR3 is made up of 15 amino acids. The CDR3 loop is CASSLGTSGSETQYF. DNA for the CDR3: TGTGCCAGCAGCTTAGGGACTAGCGGGAGTGAGACCCAGTACTTC.

This chain links TRBV4-3 with TRBJ1-4, with D unresolved. The germline V gene encodes CDR1 LGHNA and CDR2 YSLEER. Trimming removed 0 bases from V and 6 bases from J, with 17 bases in between. There are 17 residues in the CDR3. This CDR3 is CASSQDRGGYGDEKLFF. CDR3 bases: TGCGCCAGCAGCCAAGATCGGGGAGGATATGGGGATGAAAAACTGTTTTTT.

The CDR3 nucleotides read TGTGCCAGCAGTCCCGGGAGGTCCTACAATGAGCAGTTCTTC. Amino acid sequence: CASSPGRSYNEQFF. The chain has TRBV6-1 and TRBJ2-1; 7 nucleotides align to TRBD2. Per germline, CDR1 MNHNS and CDR2 SASEGT. The CDR3 is made up of 14 amino acids. J was trimmed by 1 base and V by 5 bases; bases with no gene match: 2.

The rearrangement uses TRBV7-2 and TRBJ2-5; D possibly corresponds to TRBD2 (7 bases). V gave up 5 bases and J gave up 3 bases, with 19 bases separating them. The CDR3 has 16 amino acids. Germline lookup yields CDR1 SGHTA and CDR2 FQGNSA. This CDR3 is CASSPLGGGLEETQYF. The CDR3 DNA is TGTGCCAGCAGCCCTCTAGGGGGGGGGCTGGAAGAGACCCAGTACTTC.

This rearrangement joins TRBV9 to TRBJ2-2, with 7 bases identical to TRBD1. The V gene end was trimmed by 1 base and the J gene end by 2 bases; junction bases not matched to a gene: 5. CDR1 SGDLS and CDR2 YYNGEE come from the germline V gene. This CDR3 has 16 residues. The CDR3 DNA reads as TGTGCCAGCAGCGTAAGAGGGGACAGTAACACCGGGGAGCTGTTTTTT. Its translation: CASSVRGDSNTGELFF.